This T cell receptor (beta chain) originates from a study of OX40 agonist ivuxolimab in advanced cancers. In the study overall: A male proportion of about 84% was recorded, with mean age roughly 60 years and range about 20 to 79.

V lost 4 bases and J 4 bases, leaving 8 bases between the germline ends. The CDR3 runs to 14 residues. Per germline, CDR1 SGHVS and CDR2 FNYEAQ. Profiled with immunoSEQ multiplex PCR; TCRdb holds only in-frame clones, not every one. The profile covers roughly 53,000 clones, with around 81% appearing a single time and 2.8% taken by the ten largest. Source: CD4+ or CD8+ T cells sorted from blood, taken in a trial of the OX40 agonist ivuxolimab. This chain joins TRBV7-6 and TRBJ1-6; D ambiguous. The clonotype was recovered from an adult with an advanced solid tumor such as melanoma, head and neck, liver or kidney cancer. The CDR3 sequence is CASSSDLYNSPLHF. The CDR3 DNA reads TGTGCCAGCAGCTCGGACCTTTATAATTCACCCCTCCACTTT.